This T cell receptor (beta chain) stems from a study of T-cell memory formation after mild COVID-19. Regarding the study as a whole: Contracting CD4+ clones lay largely in CM and EM, with CD8+ ones residing in EMRA. Day 15 to 85 contracting clones showed balanced CD4/CD8; day 15 to 37 expanders favored CD4+.

Germline V gene data show CDR1 as SGHDN and CDR2 as FVKESK. The length of the CDR3 is 14 residues. V shed 3 bases and J shed 0 bases, with 9 bases lying between them. The sample holds many counts of this clonotype. Its antigen is currently unknown. TCRdb re-called the 5' RACE reads with MiXCR, one entry per CDR3 protein. The sample gives about 190,000 distinct CDR3 sequences, 15% to 20% of which show up once; 2% to 3% is in the top ten. The chain recombines TRBV14 with TRBJ2-7, with D hard to call. Sequencing used PBMCs or a T cell subset sorted from them (not recorded which). The receptor comes from an adult woman who had mild COVID-19 (a few samples of this study predate the infection). Cell type and time point are not known. CDR3 region: CASSQHQSSYEQYF. CDR3 DNA: TGTGCCAGCAGCCAGCACCAGAGCTCCTACGAGCAGTACTTC.